The rows below give T cell receptor beta chains drawn from one sample of a study of identical twins. Via MiXCR, TCRdb re-called the 5' RACE reads, giving one row per CDR3 protein. Among roughly 1,500,000 distinct CDR3 sequences listed, roughly 35% were seen once. Sequencing was performed on cord blood. These receptor sequences come from a newborn girl in good health. The CDR3 runs from the conserved cysteine through the conserved F or W. The order of the fields is CDR3 protein, CDR3 DNA, clone size, V gene, D gene, J gene. D genes are given only for firm matches. Clone size is not always given. Where it is, it says once, few, many or a class for expanded clones.

CDR3: CASSPDYYEQYF
DNA: TGTGCCAGCAGTCCAGACTACTACGAGCAGTACTTC
size: many
V: TRBV28
D: -
J: TRBJ2-7

CDR3: CAISDRAKNIQYF
DNA: TGTGCCATCAGTGACAGGGCCAAAAACATTCAGTACTTC
size: many
V: TRBV10-3
D: -
J: TRBJ2-4

CDR3: CASSQGHRTSGNNEQYF
DNA: TGTGCCAGCAGCCAAGGTCATAGGACTAGCGGAAACAATGAGCAGTACTTC
size: -
V: TRBV14
D: TRBD2
J: TRBJ2-5

CDR3: CASSRGVGYNEQYF
DNA: TGTGCCAGCAGTCGGGGGGTAGGTTACAATGAGCAGTACTTC
size: -
V: TRBV12-3/TRBV12-4
D: TRBD2
J: TRBJ2-7

CDR3: CASRKKGGAYEQYF
DNA: TGTGCCAGCAGAAAAAAAGGGGGAGCCTACGAGCAGTACTTC
size: -
V: TRBV27
D: -
J: TRBJ2-7

CDR3: CSASSPNYEQYF
DNA: TGCAGTGCTAGTTCGCCCAACTACGAGCAGTACTTC
size: -
V: TRBV20-1
D: -
J: TRBJ2-7

CDR3: CASSGTGAEKLFF
DNA: TGCGCCAGCTCCGGGACAGGTGCTGAAAAACTGTTTTTT
size: few
V: TRBV5-1
D: TRBD1
J: TRBJ1-4

CDR3: CASSFEAFGNTIYF
DNA: TGCGCCAGCAGCTTTGAGGCTTTCGGAAACACCATATATTTT
size: -
V: TRBV5-1
D: -
J: TRBJ1-3

CDR3: CASSRRDRGPDTQYF
DNA: TGTGCCAGCTCACGGAGGGACAGGGGGCCAGATACGCAGTATTTT
size: -
V: TRBV18
D: TRBD1
J: TRBJ2-3

CDR3: CASSEARHGLNYGYTF
DNA: TGTGCCAGCAGTGAAGCCCGACATGGCCTTAACTATGGCTACACCTTC
size: -
V: TRBV6-1
D: -
J: TRBJ1-2

CDR3: CASSFGAVTQYF
DNA: TGTGCCAGCAGCTTTGGCGCCGTTACGCAGTATTTT
size: -
V: TRBV5-6
D: -
J: TRBJ2-3

CDR3: CASSERAANEQFF
DNA: TGTGCCAGCAGTGAAAGGGCCGCCAATGAGCAGTTCTTC
size: -
V: TRBV6-1
D: -
J: TRBJ2-1

CDR3: CASSSLGGAFYGYTF
DNA: TGTGCCAGCAGTTCCCTCGGAGGGGCGTTCTATGGCTACACCTTC
size: -
V: TRBV28
D: -
J: TRBJ1-2

CDR3: CASSFLTSGRLSTSTDTQYF
DNA: TGCGCCAGCAGCTTTTTGACTAGCGGGAGGCTTTCTACTAGCACAGATACGCAGTATTTT
size: -
V: TRBV5-1
D: TRBD2
J: TRBJ2-3

CDR3: CASTTRGGYEQYF
DNA: TGTGCCAGCACCACAAGGGGGGGATACGAGCAGTACTTC
size: -
V: TRBV2
D: -
J: TRBJ2-7

CDR3: CASSLGGVTMEYGYTF
DNA: TGTGCCAGCAGCTTAGGGGGGGTGACAATGGAGTATGGCTACACCTTC
size: -
V: TRBV7-6
D: -
J: TRBJ1-2

CDR3: CASSQESMSSYNEQFF
DNA: TGTGCCAGCAGCCAAGAGTCCATGAGCTCCTACAATGAGCAGTTCTTC
size: -
V: TRBV3-1
D: -
J: TRBJ2-1

CDR3: CASSQDPSGRNNEQFF
DNA: TGTGCCAGCAGCCAAGACCCTAGCGGGAGGAACAATGAGCAGTTCTTC
size: -
V: TRBV4-2
D: TRBD2
J: TRBJ2-1

CDR3: CASSLAGGLAGTDTQYF
DNA: TGTGCCAGCAGCTTAGCCGGGGGACTAGCGGGAACAGATACGCAGTATTTT
size: -
V: TRBV7-2
D: TRBD2
J: TRBJ2-3

CDR3: CASSEYNGVIDRQYF
DNA: TGTGCCAGCAGTGAATACAACGGTGTCATAGATAGGCAGTATTTT
size: -
V: TRBV25-1
D: -
J: TRBJ2-3

CDR3: CAISDRGQGDGNEQFF
DNA: TGTGCCATCAGTGACCGGGGACAGGGGGACGGCAATGAGCAGTTCTTC
size: -
V: TRBV10-3
D: TRBD1
J: TRBJ2-1

CDR3: CASGLVLGTDSGGGYTDTQYF
DNA: TGTGCTAGTGGTTTGGTATTGGGAACAGACTCCGGGGGGGGATACACAGATACGCAGTATTTT
size: -
V: TRBV12-5
D: TRBD2
J: TRBJ2-3

CDR3: CASSFGEGDTQYF
DNA: TGTGCCAGCAGCTTCGGGGAGGGAGATACGCAGTATTTT
size: many
V: TRBV7-2
D: TRBD2
J: TRBJ2-3

CDR3: CASNGLRNEQFF
DNA: TGTGCCAGCAATGGCCTCCGGAATGAGCAGTTCTTC
size: few
V: TRBV2
D: -
J: TRBJ2-1

CDR3: CATGRTGNQPQHF
DNA: TGTGCCACCGGGAGGACAGGCAATCAGCCCCAGCATTTT
size: few
V: TRBV24-1
D: -
J: TRBJ1-5

CDR3: CASSCALYTQYF
DNA: TGTGCCAGCAGTTGCGCCCTCTATACGCAGTATTTT
size: -
V: TRBV6-2/TRBV6-3
D: -
J: TRBJ2-3

CDR3: CASRQTYSNQPQHF
DNA: TGTGCCAGCAGACAGACGTATAGCAATCAGCCCCAGCATTTT
size: -
V: TRBV2
D: -
J: TRBJ1-5

CDR3: CSASFQGRIDEQYF
DNA: TGCAGTGCTAGTTTCCAGGGACGAATTGACGAGCAGTACTTC
size: -
V: TRBV20-1
D: -
J: TRBJ2-7

CDR3: CSASELIGRLYNEQFF
DNA: TGCAGTGCTAGTGAGCTCATAGGGAGGCTCTACAATGAGCAGTTCTTC
size: -
V: TRBV20-1
D: -
J: TRBJ2-1

CDR3: CASRPGLAASSYKQYF
DNA: TGCGCCAGCAGACCGGGACTAGCGGCCAGCTCCTACAAGCAGTACTTC
size: -
V: TRBV5-1
D: TRBD2
J: TRBJ2-7

CDR3: CASSLRGLAGRFF
DNA: TGTGCCAGCAGTTTAAGGGGACTAGCGGGGAGGTTCTTC
size: few
V: TRBV12-3/TRBV12-4
D: TRBD2
J: TRBJ2-1

CDR3: CATSRDSGLASVRYNEQFF
DNA: TGTGCCACCAGCAGAGATTCCGGACTAGCTAGCGTGAGGTACAATGAGCAGTTCTTC
size: -
V: TRBV15
D: TRBD2
J: TRBJ2-1

CDR3: CASSFRSRNTEAFF
DNA: TGTGCCAGCAGCTTCCGGAGCAGGAACACTGAAGCTTTCTTT
size: -
V: TRBV5-8
D: -
J: TRBJ1-1

CDR3: CASSLGGGQENEQFF
DNA: TGTGCCAGCAGCTTAGGGGGGGGCCAGGAAAATGAGCAGTTCTTC
size: -
V: TRBV7-9
D: -
J: TRBJ2-1

CDR3: CSARVAREFWGFVTDTQYF
DNA: TGCAGTGCTAGAGTGGCCAGGGAGTTTTGGGGTTTTGTCACAGATACGCAGTATTTT
size: few
V: TRBV20-1
D: -
J: TRBJ2-3

CDR3: CASSLMSYEQYF
DNA: TGTGCCAGCAGTCTCATGTCCTACGAGCAGTACTTC
size: -
V: TRBV6-6
D: -
J: TRBJ2-7

CDR3: CAGSRAGGGNIQYF
DNA: TGTGCCGGCAGTAGAGCGGGAGGGGGAAACATTCAGTACTTC
size: -
V: TRBV6-5
D: TRBD2
J: TRBJ2-4

CDR3: CSVVRQGANGYTF
DNA: TGCAGCGTTGTAAGGCAGGGGGCGAATGGCTACACCTTC
size: few
V: TRBV29-1
D: TRBD1
J: TRBJ1-2

CDR3: CSVLSGNHRDTQYF
DNA: TGCAGTGTTCTCAGCGGAAATCATCGGGATACGCAGTATTTT
size: few
V: TRBV20-1
D: -
J: TRBJ2-3

CDR3: CSARREAYGYTF
DNA: TGCAGTGCTAGACGGGAGGCCTATGGCTACACCTTC
size: few
V: TRBV20-1
D: -
J: TRBJ1-2